The present TCR beta chain was sequenced within a study of Ad26.COV2.S vaccination and SARS-CoV-2 variants (dated by TCRdb to the early 2020s). Describing the broader study: Vaccine-arm donors came from COV1001, a multicentre, randomized, double-blind, placebo-controlled phase I-IIa trial of Ad26.COV2.S in healthy adults. Ad26.COV2.S was given intramuscularly at 5x10^10 or 1x10^11 viral particles, as a single shot or as two shots 56 days apart. The specificity and breadth of SARS-CoV-2-reactive T cell receptors after Ad26.COV2.S vaccination were assessed by TCRbeta repertoire sequencing. A total of approximately 30 samples were included in the TCR-sequenced set, comprising approximately 20 Ad26.COV2.S vaccine recipients, 5 placebo recipients and 8 SARS-CoV-2 convalescent individuals. Trial participants were randomized into five groups of five, in which low-dose or high-dose Ad26.COV2.S was given once or twice, or placebo was given on both occasions. Investigators remained blinded to trial group allocation during experiments and outcome assessment. Broader findings and caveats from the paper: Vaccine and placebo recipients had similar non-spike TCR breadth, a finding consistent with the vaccine containing only spike. The study was not powered for comparison of responses between vaccine doses or regimens. It was noted by the authors that total T cell responses may have been underestimated by the TCR breadth and depth analyses. Substantial breadth of spike-specific CD8+ and CD4+ T cell responses was reported after vaccination. Ad26.COV2.S recipients had higher spike-specific TCR breadth than placebo recipients (P = 0.0014).

According to the study, the label for this sample's treatment or condition signals: roughly 19 received Ad26.COV2.S at low or high dose, single or two shots; 5 received placebo; per-sample allocation not given. Repertoires of vaccine and placebo recipients were sequenced from samples taken on day 63 after the first injection. Cohort 1b enrolled about 25 adults aged 18-55 years at a single site in Boston, USA, between 29 July and 7 August 2020. Ad26.COV2.S consisted of a replication-incompetent adenovirus type 26 vector by which a prefusion-stabilized SARS-CoV-2 spike protein from the original Wuhan strain was expressed. The germline V gene (reference sequence) gives CDR1 as SGHKS and CDR2 as YYEKEE. The CDR3, cysteine through phenylalanine, is 14 amino acids long. Left in the record is the CDR3 DNA by itself, 42 bases read in frame from the first base. Trimming at the junction amounts to 3 bases on V and 1 base on J, and the germline ends lie 10 bases apart.

Remarks on this clone: Its antigen remains unidentified. Per-base qualities were not stored, and no clone one base away is much larger.

The immunoSEQ Assay was used to sequence TCRbeta CDR3 regions. After extraction, genomic DNA underwent amplification by bias-controlled multiplex PCR, followed by high-throughput sequencing. In the source study's methods: Collapsing and filtering of sequences were performed to quantify the absolute abundance of each unique TCRbeta CDR3 region. T cell fraction was estimated by normalizing TCRbeta template counts to usable DNA, which was measured by amplifying reference genes present in all nucleated cells. Repertoire TCRs were annotated as SARS-CoV-2-specific when V gene, CDR3 amino acid sequence and J gene were exactly matched to a known reactive TCR set. The reference SARS-CoV-2 TCR set was derived from MIRA and filtered for enrichment in COVID-19-positive ImmuneCODE repertoires, a step that removed public or cross-reactive TCRs. Based on the MIRA antigens, annotated TCRs were further analysed at the level of specific ORF or position within ORF. Breadth was defined as the number of annotated unique rearrangements divided by the total number of unique productive rearrangements, and depth was defined as the summed frequency of the annotated unique rearrangements. TCR breadth was compared between groups using two-sided Wilcoxon rank-sum tests. TCRdb mirrors the immuneACCESS table, restricted to in-frame sequences. Some clones are absent from its copies; in checked studies, under half trace to an unresolved V gene, and the reason for the others is unknown. V, J and clone size derive from that table, while D and trimming were established from the DNA sequence. The sample includes 350,000 to 450,000 clones, with roughly 80% observed a single time. About 7.4% of the sample comes from the top ten.

The chain is made from TRBV5-5 and TRBJ1-2, with the D gene uncertain. The source was peripheral blood, collected in a trial of Ad26.COV2.S vaccine versus placebo. This sequence was found in a person aged 18-65 years who received the Ad26.COV2.S COVID-19 vaccine or a placebo. The sequenced DNA is TGTGCCAGCAGCTCAATACGGGATAACTATGGCTACACCTTC. The translation is CASSSIRDNYGYTF.